These 14 T cell receptor beta chains were sequenced from one sample in a study of cytomegalovirus exposure and HLA in healthy donors. PCR employed 60 Vbeta and 13 Jbeta primers. Profiling relied on immunoSEQ multiplex PCR, and the TCRdb table lists in-frame clones only, not all of them. This sample has approximately 130,000 clones, with 8.9% found just once. Sequencing was done on a sample of PBMCs. Receptors were obtained from a woman aged 40-49 years in good health and CMV-seropositive.

This chain uses TRBV2 with TRBJ2-3; no clear D gene. The germline CDR1 and CDR2 sequences are SNHLY and FYNNEI. The V and J ends lost 1 base and 0 bases respectively, with 5 bases between them. The CDR3 covers 14 residues. CDR3 protein: CASSEDSSTDTQYF. In nucleotides, the CDR3 is TGTGCCAGCAGTGAAGACTCTAGCACAGATACGCAGTATTTT.

This clone came up a few times. This rearrangement joins TRBV6-5 to TRBJ2-5; TRBD1 matches at 11 bases. The germline gives CDR1 MNHEY, CDR2 SVGAGI. The CDR3 contains 15 residues. Unmatched junction bases numbered 8, after V lost 6 bases and J lost 5 bases. For the CDR3, the DNA is TGTGCCAGCAGGCCATGGACAGGGGGCTTGGAGACCCAGTACTTC. Amino acid sequence: CASRPWTGGLETQYF.

The gene calls are TRBV2 and TRBJ2-3; a weak D match, TRBD2 (6 bases). CDR3 size: 16 residues. The germline V gene encodes CDR1 SNHLY and CDR2 FYNNEI. V was cut by 1 base and J by 5 bases, with 16 bases left in between. The CDR3 is CASSEEGGASGDTQYF. CDR3 DNA: TGTGCCAGCAGTGAAGAGGGCGGGGCGTCGGGAGATACGCAGTATTTT.

This clone was seen a handful of times. The V gene is TRBV5-1, the J gene TRBJ2-7; 9 bases agree with TRBD1. This CDR3 is 16 amino acids long. V was pared by 3 bases and J by 6 bases, with 13 bases of the junction left unmatched. Germline lookup yields CDR1 SGHRS and CDR2 YFSETQ. This CDR3 reads CASSSVGQGKGREQYF. CDR3 bases: TGCGCCAGCAGCTCGGTCGGACAGGGGAAGGGTCGCGAGCAGTACTTC. The entire variable domain, with the rest obtained from reference TRBV5-1 and TRBJ2-7, is as follows: KAGVTQTPRYLIKTRGQQVTLSCSPISGHRSVSWYQQTPGQGLQFLFEYFSETQRNKGNFPGRFSGRQFSNSRSEMNVSTLELGDSALYLCASSSVGQGKGREQYFGPGTRLTVT.

The gene calls are TRBV7-2 and TRBJ1-1; D not certain. Germline V gene lookup returns CDR1 SGHTA and CDR2 FQGNSA. The V and J ends lost 5 bases and 1 base respectively, with 11 bases between them. The CDR3 consists of 14 residues. This CDR3 reads CASSPSVGNTEAFF. DNA for the CDR3: TGTGCCAGCAGCCCTAGTGTTGGGAACACTGAAGCTTTCTTT.

This sequence joins TRBV7-9 and TRBJ2-1; 9 bases map to TRBD2. Germline loops: CDR1 SEHNR, CDR2 FQNEAQ (reference sequence). CDR3 length: 16 residues. The V gene end was trimmed by 5 bases and the J gene end by 5 bases; junction bases not matched to a gene: 10. The chain's CDR3 is CASSIQSGGTHNEQFF. In nucleotides, the CDR3 is TGTGCCAGCAGCATTCAGAGCGGGGGGACCCACAATGAGCAGTTCTTC.

In regard to this clone: Germline is not matched at one junction end, which may reflect a read error. V and J are TRBV4-3 and TRBJ1-2, with TRBD1 matching 11 bases. The CDR3 runs to 17 residues. Per germline, CDR1 LGHNA and CDR2 YSLEER. The CDR3 sequence: CARSQDRGTGGFLGYTF. In DNA form, the CDR3 reads TGCGCCAGAAGCCAAGATCGCGGGACAGGGGGGTTTCTTGGCTACACCTTC.

This clone was detected a few times. The chain uses TRBV29-1 and TRBJ2-3, with D maybe TRBD1 (6 bases). The V end was cut by 8 bases, the J end by 2 bases, with 17 bases between. This CDR3 is 14 amino acids long. Germline V gene sequence: CDR1 SQVTM, CDR2 ANQGSEA. The CDR3 is CSLIIGQITDTQYF. CDR3 coding DNA: TGCAGCTTAATAATCGGACAGATCACAGATACGCAGTATTTT.

This clone turned up a few times. This sequence joins TRBV4-1 and TRBJ2-1; 7 bases match TRBD2. Per the germline V gene, CDR1 is MGHRA and CDR2 is YSYEKL. Trimming removed 0 bases from V and 4 bases from J; junction bases left unmatched: 6. The CDR3 is made up of 16 amino acids. Here the CDR3 reads CASSQDTASGYNEQFF. The CDR3 DNA reads TGCGCCAGCAGCCAAGATACGGCTAGCGGATACAATGAGCAGTTCTTC.

This chain connects TRBV19 to TRBJ1-1, with a weak D call TRBD1 (5 bases). CDR3 size: 14 residues. CDR1 is LNHDA, CDR2 SQIVND, per germline (reference sequence). Trimming left V 7 bases short and J 7 bases short, with 19 bases between. The CDR3 sequence is CASTPTGGTGEAFF. The CDR3, as DNA: TGTGCCAGTACCCCCACTGGAGGGACCGGTGAAGCTTTCTTT. Looking up the rest from reference TRBV19 and TRBJ1-1 gives the full variable domain: DGGITQSPKYLFRKEGQNVTLSCEQNLNHDAMYWYRQDPGQGLRLIYYSQIVNDFQKGDIAEGYSVSREKKESFPLTVTSAQKNPTAFYLCASTPTGGTGEAFFGQGTRLTVV.

The chain employs TRBV11-2 and TRBJ1-4; D might be TRBD1 (5 bases). Germline V CDR1 and CDR2: SGHAT, FQNNGV. This CDR3 region has 15 residues. V was shortened by 4 bases and J by 2 bases, with 11 bases between the two germline ends. CDR3 nucleotides: TGTGCCAGCAGCTGGGGGGGTTTGACTAATGAAAAACTGTTTTTT. It codes for CASSWGGLTNEKLFF.

CDR3 sequence (DNA): TGTGCCAGCAGCCAAGTGGCCGGGACAGGGTACTACAATGAGCAGTTCTTC. It yields the protein CASSQVAGTGYYNEQFF. This sequence joins TRBV14 and TRBJ2-1, with 9 bases that match TRBD1. Germline CDR1 reads SGHDN; CDR2 reads FVKESK. J lost 3 bases, V lost 1 base, and 7 bases had no gene match. The CDR3 totals 17 residues.

This clone was counted a few times. This rearrangement joins TRBV5-6 to TRBJ1-6; maybe TRBD1 (6 bases). CDR3 length: 13 residues. The germline V gene has CDR1 SGHDT and CDR2 YYEEEE. The ends were cut back, 5 bases at V and 8 bases at J, with 11 bases in the middle. Here the CDR3 DNA reads TGTGCCAGCAGAAGGGACACGTATTCACCCCTCCACTTT. Amino acids: CASRRDTYSPLHF.

This clone appeared a few times. The chain carries TRBV20-1 and TRBJ2-7; no definite D call. V was clipped by 7 bases and J by 7 bases, with 14 bases between them. CDR1 DFQATT and CDR2 SNEGSKA come from the germline V gene (reference sequence). The CDR3 runs 11 residues. In nucleotides, the CDR3 is TGCAGTGTAGATGAGGTGGATGAGCAGTACTTC. It codes for CSVDEVDEQYF.